This record looks at one T cell receptor (beta chain) sequence and its context. Authors' processing steps: Reference gene primer amplification gave estimated nucleated cell counts. Repertoires were generated with immunoSEQ multiplex PCR, while TCRdb's copy carries only in-frame clones and drops some. V and J calls and clone size are copied from that table; D and trimming were computed from the DNA. The sample has a few hundred thousand clones; roughly 84% are singletons. Germline V gives CDR1 LGHDT, CDR2 YNNKEL (reference sequence). The CDR3 has 14 amino acids. Trimming took 6 bases from V and 1 from J; bases not matched to a gene: 5. These data originate in a study of blood T cell repertoires in COVID-19. Study-wide context: Samples representing acute and convalescent COVID-19 were sourced from the United States, Italy and Spain. PBMCs, B-cell-depleted T cells, or T cells provided the cDNA or gDNA that made up the material.

The sequencing input was peripheral blood. The sequence derives from a human donor in a cohort sampled during active COVID-19. The chain uses TRBV3-1 (or the pseudogene TRBV3-2) and TRBJ1-2; 7 bases map to TRBD1. CDR3 DNA sequence: TGTGCCAGCAGAGGAAGGGGGCATAACTATGGCTACACCTTC. It encodes CASRGRGHNYGYTF.